The clone carrying this T cell receptor beta chain was seen only a few times. These data originate in a study of molecular identifiers for immune sequencing clone quantification. The authors built bulk TCR libraries by previously described methods with listed TCR primers. TCRdb passed the PCR reads through MiXCR, listing each CDR3 protein once. Found here are more than 550,000 distinct CDR3 sequences, about 25% of them singletons; the top ten hold 0.78%. In the sort, naive CD8 T cells were defined as CD8+CD4-CCR7+CD45RA+. The V segment lost 3 bases and the J segment 2 bases; nucleotides outside the gene matches: 7. This CDR3 spans 16 amino acids. Germline V CDR1 and CDR2: SGHDN, FVKESK.

The TCR sequence derives from a human donor in good health. Some libraries in this study had Jurkat cell RNA spiked in. The rearrangement joins TRBV14 to TRBJ2-1, with 7 bases fitting TRBD2. The material sequenced was naive CD8+ T cells from blood, with Jurkat cell RNA spiked in. The subset: FACS-sorted CD8+CD4-CCR7+CD45RA+ naive T cells. The CDR3 loop is CASSQRLGGAYNEQFF. For the CDR3, the DNA is TGTGCCAGCAGCCAGAGGTTGGGGGGGGCCTACAATGAGCAGTTCTTC.